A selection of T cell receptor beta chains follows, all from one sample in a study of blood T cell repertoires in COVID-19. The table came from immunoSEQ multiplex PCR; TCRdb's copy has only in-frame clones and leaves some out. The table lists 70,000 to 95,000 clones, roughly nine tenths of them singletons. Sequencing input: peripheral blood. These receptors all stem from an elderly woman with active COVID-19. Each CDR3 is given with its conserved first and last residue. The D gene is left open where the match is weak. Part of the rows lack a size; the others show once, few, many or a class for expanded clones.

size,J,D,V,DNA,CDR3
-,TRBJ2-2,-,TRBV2,TGTGCCAGCAGTAGAGGGATCGACACCGGGGAGCTGTTTTTT,CASSRGIDTGELFF
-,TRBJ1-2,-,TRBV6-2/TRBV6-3,TGTGCCAGCAGTAAGGGACTACCTAACTATGGCTACACCTTC,CASSKGLPNYGYTF
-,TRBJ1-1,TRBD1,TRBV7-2,TGTGCCAGCAGCTTAGTACAGGGGCAGGGAGCTTTCTTT,CASSLVQGQGAFF
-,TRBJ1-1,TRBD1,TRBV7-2,TGTGCCAGCCATACGGCCCTGGGACAGACGACTGAAGCTTTCTTT,CASHTALGQTTEAFF
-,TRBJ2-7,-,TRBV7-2,TGTGCCAGCAGCTTACTAGGCCAGAACTACGAGCAGTACTTC,CASSLLGQNYEQYF
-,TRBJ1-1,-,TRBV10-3,TGTGCCATCAGCCCACAGGGACTGAACACTGAAGCTTTCTTT,CAISPQGLNTEAFF
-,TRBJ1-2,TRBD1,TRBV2,TGTGCCAGCAGCGTGACAGGGGATATGGGCTACACCTTC,CASSVTGDMGYTF
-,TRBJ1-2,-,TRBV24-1,TGTGCCACCAGCAAACACGGGGACTATGGCTACACCTTC,CATSKHGDYGYTF
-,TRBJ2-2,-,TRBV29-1,TGCAGCGCCGTCCGGGAGCACGTTACCGGGGAGCTGTTTTTT,CSAVREHVTGELFF
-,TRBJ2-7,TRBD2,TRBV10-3,TGTGCCATCAGTGAGTCGAGGGTAGCGGGGGAGCAGTACTTC,CAISESRVAGEQYF
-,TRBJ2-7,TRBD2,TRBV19,TGTGCCAGTAGTATAAGCGGGAGCACCTACGAGCAGTACTTC,CASSISGSTYEQYF
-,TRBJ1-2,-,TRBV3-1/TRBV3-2,TGTGCCAGCAGCCCGTCGTGTTCATCCGGCTATGGCTACACCTTC,CASSPSCSSGYGYTF
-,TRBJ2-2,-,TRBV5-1,TGCGCCAGCACATGGAGTTCATTGAACACCGGGGAGCTGTTTTTT,CASTWSSLNTGELFF
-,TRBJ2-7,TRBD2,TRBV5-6,TGTGCCAGCAGCCAACCGGGACTAGGGACATACGAGCAGTACTTC,CASSQPGLGTYEQYF
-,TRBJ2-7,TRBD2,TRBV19,TGTGCCAGTAGTATGGCCGGGACTAGCGGGATCTACGAGCAGTACTTC,CASSMAGTSGIYEQYF
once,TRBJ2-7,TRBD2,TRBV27,TGTGCCAGCAGGGCCTTAGCGGGAGGCACCTACGAGCAGTACTTC,CASRALAGGTYEQYF
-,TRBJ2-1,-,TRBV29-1,TGCAGCGTTCAAGGCGCCTACAATGAGCAGTTCTTC,CSVQGAYNEQFF
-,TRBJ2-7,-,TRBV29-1,TGCAGCGTTGAAGGTGTCCCTCCGAGGGAGCAGTACTTC,CSVEGVPPREQYF
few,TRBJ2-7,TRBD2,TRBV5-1,TGCGCCAGCAGTCACACTAGCGGGAGGGCGCGTGAGCAGTACTTC,CASSHTSGRAREQYF
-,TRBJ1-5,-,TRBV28,TGTGCCAGCAGTTTACGTACAGGGTGGGGCAATCAGCCCCAGCATTTT,CASSLRTGWGNQPQHF
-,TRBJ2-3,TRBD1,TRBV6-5,TGTGCCAGCAGCATAACGGACAGGGCAGATACGCAGTATTTT,CASSITDRADTQYF
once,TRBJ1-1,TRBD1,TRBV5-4,TGTGCCAGCAGCTTGGAACAGGGGATTGAAGCTTTCTTT,CASSLEQGIEAFF
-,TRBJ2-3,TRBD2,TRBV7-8,TGTGCCAGCAGCTCGCGACTAGCGGGAGGGCCAGTGAGCACAGATACGCAGTATTTT,CASSSRLAGGPVSTDTQYF
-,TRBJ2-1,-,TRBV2,TGTGCCAGCAGTGAAGAGGTGGGGGCCAATGAGCAGTTCTTC,CASSEEVGANEQFF
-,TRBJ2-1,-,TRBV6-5,TGTGCCAGCAGTTACCGCAGGGGTCCGTACAATGAGCAGTTCTTC,CASSYRRGPYNEQFF
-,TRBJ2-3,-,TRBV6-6,TGTGCCAGCGGGAGAGCAGATACGCAGTATTTT,CASGRADTQYF
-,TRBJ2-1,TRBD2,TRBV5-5,TGTGCCAGCAGCCGGGAAGCGGGAGGGTTCTATGAGCAGTTCTTC,CASSREAGGFYEQFF
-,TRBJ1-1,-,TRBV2,TGTGCCAGCAGTGAGGGCCCAGCCTTTGAAGCTTTCTTT,CASSEGPAFEAFF
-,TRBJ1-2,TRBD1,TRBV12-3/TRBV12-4,TGTGCCAGCAGCCGAGGGACAGGATATGGCTACACCTTC,CASSRGTGYGYTF
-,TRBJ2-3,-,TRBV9,TGTGCCAGCAGCGCTAGGGAGCGCCGCACAGATACGCAGTATTTT,CASSARERRTDTQYF
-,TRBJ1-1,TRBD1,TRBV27,TGTGCCAGCAGTCCGGACAGGGGACGGAACACTGAAGCTTTCTTT,CASSPDRGRNTEAFF
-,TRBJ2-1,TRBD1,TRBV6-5,TGTGCCAGCAGCCTGACAGGGGGGACCTACAATGAGCAGTTCTTC,CASSLTGGTYNEQFF
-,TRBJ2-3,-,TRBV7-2,TGTGCCAGCGGGGGAGGCCTACTTCCCCCGCTCGAGGATACGCAGTATTTT,CASGGGLLPPLEDTQYF
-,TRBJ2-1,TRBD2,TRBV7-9,TGTGCCAGCACCCCCACCCAGGGACTAGCGATCCAGAGCTCCTACAATGAGCAGTTCTTC,CASTPTQGLAIQSSYNEQFF
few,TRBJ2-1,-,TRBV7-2,TGTGCCAGCAGCCCAGGATGGTCGTACAATGAGCAGTTCTTC,CASSPGWSYNEQFF
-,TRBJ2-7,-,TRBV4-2,TGTGCCAGCAGCCAAGATATGTTCAGGCTTGAGCAGTACTTC,CASSQDMFRLEQYF
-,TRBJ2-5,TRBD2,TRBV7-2,TGTGCCAGCGCCCTAGCGGGAGTTATAGGCCAAGAGACCCAGTACTTC,CASALAGVIGQETQYF